Listed here are 2 T cell receptor beta chains from one sample, sequenced in a study of PD-1 blockade in classical Hodgkin lymphoma. Each of the patients experienced relapse following autologous stem cell transplantation, and their brentuximab vedotin exposure differed. Profiled with immunoSEQ multiplex PCR; TCRdb holds only in-frame clones, not every one. The sample yields approximately 50,000 clones, around 89% seen once. Here the sequenced sample was peripheral blood mononuclear cells (PBMCs), taken before the second cycle of nivolumab. The receptors stem from a human donor with classical Hodgkin lymphoma.

The chain combines TRBV28 with TRBJ1-2; D uncertain. Germline CDR1 and CDR2: MDHEN and SYDVKM. CDR3 length: 16 residues. The germline V and J ends were trimmed by 3 bases and 0 bases, with 14 bases remaining between them. The CDR3 region has the DNA TGTGCCAGCAGTTTCGCAGGCGGCTTACCTAACTATGGCTACACCTTC. Translation: CASSFAGGLPNYGYTF.

CDR3 sequence reads: CASSQGQTFYGDTQYF. CDR3 coding DNA: TGCGCCAGCAGCCAGGGACAGACCTTTTATGGAGATACGCAGTATTTT. This chain links TRBV5-1 with TRBJ2-3, with 7 bases that match TRBD1. J was trimmed by 5 bases and V by 4 bases; bases with no gene match: 13. Germline V gives CDR1 SGHRS, CDR2 YFSETQ. The CDR3 runs to 16 residues.